This TCR beta chain was retrieved from a study of blood T cell repertoires in COVID-19. For the study at large: Italy, Spain and the United States were the sources of the convalescent and acute COVID-19 samples. PBMCs, B-cell-depleted T cells, or T cells were the source of the cDNA or gDNA that made up the material.

Original processing methods: Amplification with reference gene primers provided the estimates of nucleated cell counts. TCRdb's copy holds only in-frame clones and misses some; the assay was immunoSEQ multiplex PCR. V, J and clone size derive from that table, while D and trimming were established from the DNA sequence. The table has 150,000 to 200,000 clones, about 80% seen once. The CDR3 covers 14 residues. Looked up from germline, CDR1 is SGHDT and CDR2 is YYEEEE. V dropped 0 bases and J dropped 7; count of bases not matched to a gene: 0. Source material: peripheral blood. The chain carries TRBV5-6 and TRBJ1-6; 8 bases fit TRBD1. The source of this sequence is a human donor with acute or convalescent COVID-19. The donor label of this sample is uncertain. CDR3: CASSLDRGNSPLHF. In DNA form, the CDR3 reads TGTGCCAGCAGCTTGGACAGGGGGAATTCACCCCTCCACTTT.